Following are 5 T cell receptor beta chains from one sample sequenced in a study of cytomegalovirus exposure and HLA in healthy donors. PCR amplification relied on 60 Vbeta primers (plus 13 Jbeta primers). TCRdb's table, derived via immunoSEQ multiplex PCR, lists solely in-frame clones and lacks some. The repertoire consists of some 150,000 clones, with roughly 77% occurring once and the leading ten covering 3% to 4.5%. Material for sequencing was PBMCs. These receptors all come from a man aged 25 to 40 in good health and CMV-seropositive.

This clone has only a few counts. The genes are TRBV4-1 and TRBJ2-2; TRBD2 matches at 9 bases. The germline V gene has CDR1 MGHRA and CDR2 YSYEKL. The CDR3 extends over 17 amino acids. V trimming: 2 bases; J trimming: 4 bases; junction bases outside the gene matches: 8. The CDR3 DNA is TGCGCCAGCAGCCAATGGGCTAGCGGGGAAGTCACCGGGGAGCTGTTTTTT. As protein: CASSQWASGEVTGELFF.

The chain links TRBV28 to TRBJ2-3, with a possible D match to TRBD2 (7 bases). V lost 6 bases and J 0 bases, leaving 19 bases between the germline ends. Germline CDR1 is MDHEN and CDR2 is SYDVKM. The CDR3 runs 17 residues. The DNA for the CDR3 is TGTGCCAGCAGACTCGAACAGTGGGGGGGCAGCACAGATACGCAGTATTTT. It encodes CASRLEQWGGSTDTQYF.

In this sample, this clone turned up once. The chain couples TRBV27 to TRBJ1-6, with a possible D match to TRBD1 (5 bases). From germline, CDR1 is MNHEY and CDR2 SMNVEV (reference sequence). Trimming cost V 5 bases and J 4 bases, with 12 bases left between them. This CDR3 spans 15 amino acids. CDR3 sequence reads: CASSTGGLYNSPLHF. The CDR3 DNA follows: TGTGCCAGCAGTACGGGGGGTCTGTATAATTCACCCCTCCACTTT.

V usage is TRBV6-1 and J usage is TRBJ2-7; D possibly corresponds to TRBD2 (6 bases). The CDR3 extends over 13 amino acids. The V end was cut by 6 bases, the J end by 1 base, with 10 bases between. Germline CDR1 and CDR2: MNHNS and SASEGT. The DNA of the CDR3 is TGTGCCAGCAGCCTTAGCGGTTCCTACGAGCAGTACTTC. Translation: CASSLSGSYEQYF.

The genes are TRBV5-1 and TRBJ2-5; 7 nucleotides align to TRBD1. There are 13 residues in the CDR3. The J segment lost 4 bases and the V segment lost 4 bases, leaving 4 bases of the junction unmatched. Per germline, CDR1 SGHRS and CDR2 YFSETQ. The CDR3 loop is CASSDPGGETQYF. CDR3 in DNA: TGCGCCAGCAGCGACCCAGGGGGAGAGACCCAGTACTTC.